A single sample is the source of the 3 T cell receptor beta chains below, sequenced in a study of cytomegalovirus exposure and HLA in healthy donors. PCR used 60 Vbeta primers and 13 Jbeta primers. The repertoire was sequenced with immunoSEQ multiplex PCR; TCRdb's copy has only in-frame clones and lacks some. The sample lists approximately 140,000 clones, roughly three quarters occurring once. Sequenced input: PBMCs. The receptor source for this set is a human donor in good health.

The chain uses TRBV12-1 and TRBJ1-1; the listed D gene, TRBD1, was not tested against the DNA. TRBV12-1 counts as a pseudogene. This CDR3 region has 14 residues. CDR3 in amino acids: CASSAQQGGTEAFF. CDR3 in DNA: TGTGCCAGCAGCGCTCAACAGGGGGGCACTGAAGCTTTCTTT.

In nucleotides, the CDR3 is TGTGCCAGCTCGACTGGACTAGCGGGGGGTCCCCAAGAGACCCAGTACTTC. Translating gives CASSTGLAGGPQETQYF. This chain links TRBV27 with TRBJ2-5, with TRBD2 matching 14 bases. Trimming removed 8 bases from V and 1 base from J; junction bases left unmatched: 9. Germline values: CDR1 MNHEY, CDR2 SMNVEV (reference sequence). This CDR3 has 17 amino acids.

This chain links TRBV2 with TRBJ2-7; 10 nucleotides line up with TRBD1. Trimming cost V 6 bases and J 6 bases; bases outside gene matches: 8. The CDR3 is 14 amino acids. Germline CDR1 and CDR2: SNHLY and FYNNEI. The CDR3 loop is CASRKDRGSGEQYF. The CDR3 DNA reads as TGTGCCAGCAGGAAGGACAGGGGGTCAGGCGAGCAGTACTTC. Full variable domain (missing parts from reference TRBV2 and TRBJ2-7): EPEVTQTPSHQVTQMGQEVILRCVPISNHLYFYWYRQILGQKVEFLVSFYNNEISEKSEIFDDQFSVERPDGSNFTLKIRSTKLEDSAMYFCASRKDRGSGEQYFGPGTRLTVT.